This T cell receptor beta chain was found in a study of circulating CD8 cells and anti-PD-1 response in melanoma (dated by TCRdb to the early 2020s). For the wider study: Nivolumab was given to patients intravenously at 3 mg/kg every 2 weeks. The TCR repertoire analysis included around eleven melanoma patients, of whom 7 were non-responders and 4 were responders. Of the 13 patients in the melanoma cohort, seven received anti-PD-1 as first-line therapy and six had prior targeted therapy or immunotherapy. Responders were defined as patients showing complete or partial responses, and non-responders as patients showing stable or progressive disease (RECIST v1.1). In on-treatment samples, a biotinylated anti-human IgG4 antibody was used to detect PD-1. What the research found in general, with its limitations: Tumor material was not accessible, so tumor reactivity was assessed by peptide assays on expanded sorted subsets instead. Repertoires were mostly private between subsets, with fewer than 8% of TRB clonotypes shared at M1, and the greatest sharing occurred between DPOS and TIGIT. Diversity was greatest in the DNEG repertoire, PD-1 and DPOS had similar and higher clonality, and TIGIT repertoires had the lowest diversity. The cohort mixed treatment-naive and previously treated patients, which the authors noted could influence results. Experiments were generally performed without replicates because of limited material. The published TCR repertoire comparisons used only baseline and M1 samples from a small cohort with few responders.

This clonotype is described as large (0.1 to 1%). Its antigen specificity is not known. Base qualities are not provided; no much larger clone lies one nucleotide away. Sequencing took place on a NextSeq 500. The QIAseq Immune Repertoire RNA Library Kit, Human TCR Panel, was used to prepare TCR libraries from 15 ng of total RNA. Sequencing of the TCR libraries was done on an Illumina NextSeq with a Mid Output V2 kit and asymmetric 261x41 paired-end reads. Every TCR library was diluted to around 4.4 nM, then pooled, denatured and loaded at about 1 pM. Under the source paper's analysis protocol: The QIAGEN GeneGlobe Data Analysis Center was used to process TCR FASTQ files, and downstream analysis was done in R 3.5.2. Clonality was calculated as one minus the Shannon entropy normalized by the log of the number of unique productive sequences. Within each subset, Fisher exact tests at 5% FDR identified TRA or TRB clonotypes differing in abundance between baseline and M1. Clonotypes with differential abundance were classified as emerging, expanding, contracting or non-expanding/contracting. Repertoire overlap between patients was measured with Morisita's overlap index. Using fastp at Q25 and MiXCR, TCRdb reprocessed the public reads and kept productive beta chains. All rows with the same CDR3 protein become a single entry with the most common DNA and genes. The V and J calls and clone size are TCRdb's, not the authors'. This sample is represented by roughly 800 distinct CDR3 sequences; around 5% of them were singletons. The ten most abundant clones make up more than 6.5% of the sample.

The germline V gene (reference sequence) sets CDR1 to SGHNT and CDR2 to YYREEE. The V and J ends are trimmed by 5 bases and 0 bases, leaving 9 bases between them. Reading from cysteine to phenylalanine, the CDR3 counts 15 amino acids. Only the CDR3 region is kept as DNA, spanning 45 bases read in frame from base 1. A BD FACSAria II cell sorter was used to sort four subsets, defined by PD-1 and/or TIGIT, from live CD3+CD8+TCRalphabeta+ cells. To characterize relevance to anti-PD-1 therapy response, circulating CD8 T cells were sorted into four subsets based on PD-1 and TIGIT expression. Both TCR alpha and TCR beta chains were sequenced from each sorted CD8 T-cell subset. Peripheral blood was drawn before the first anti-PD-1 injection and after two and four injections. PBMCs were isolated immediately by Ficoll gradient centrifugation. Until use, PBMCs were kept cryopreserved in liquid nitrogen in RPMI containing roughly 20% FCS and roughly 9.4% DMSO. After thawing, PBMCs were stained with a viability dye plus antibodies against CD3, CD8alpha, TCRalphabeta, PD-1 and TIGIT. Total RNA was extracted with the RNeasy Kit, and every sample reached a RIN above 7.

The chain is made from TRBV5-4 and TRBJ2-6; the D segment could be TRBD1, given 6 matching bases. The sequenced sample was CD8+ T cells from PBMCs, obtained at baseline or after one month of anti-PD-1 therapy (not recorded which). The clonotype comes from a human donor with melanoma. CDR3 protein: CASSPGVSGANVLTF. In nucleotides, the sequence is TGTGCCAGCAGTCCAGGGGTCTCTGGGGCCAACGTCCTGACTTTC. Extended through the reference TRBV5-4 and TRBJ2-6 proteins, this CDR3 yields the full variable domain: ETGVTQSPTHLIKTRGQQVTLRCSSQSGHNTVSWYQQALGQGPQFIFQYYREEENGRGNFPPRFSGLQFPNYSSELNVNALELDDSALYLCASSPGVSGANVLTFGAGSRLTVL.